A single sample is the source of the 25 T cell receptor beta chains below, sequenced in a study of shared clonotypes between healthy human individuals. Method: immunoSEQ multiplex PCR; TCRdb's copy keeps in-frame clones and lacks some. The table includes approximately 2.4 million clones, 90% to 97% detected once. The sequenced sample was naive CD4+ T cells sorted from blood. Sample subset: CD45RA+ positively selected. The receptors stem from a man in his late teens or twenties in good health.

The V call is TRBV25-1, the J call TRBJ2-7, with a tentative D call TRBD2 (5 bases). Germline loops: CDR1 MGHDK, CDR2 SYGVNS. With 10 bases removed from V and 6 bases from J, the gap between germline ends came to 22 bases. CDR3 length: 14 residues. CDR3 amino acids: CATRRVTVPIEQYF. In DNA, the CDR3 is TGTGCCACCCGGCGGGTAACAGTCCCTATCGAGCAGTACTTC.

J is TRBJ2-7 and V is TRBV5-8; possible D gene TRBD2, 5 bases. V shed 4 bases and J shed 2 bases, with 19 bases lying between them. This CDR3 is 16 amino acids long. Germline-derived CDR1 and CDR2 are SGHTS and YDEGEE. CDR3 nucleotide sequence: TGTGCCAGCAGCCCAACTTTTAGGACTGGAGCCTACGAGCAGTACTTC. Translating gives CASSPTFRTGAYEQYF. Based on the CDR3 plus reference TRBV5-8 and TRBJ2-7, the full variable domain is EAGVTQSPTHLIKTRGQQATLRCSPISGHTSVYWYQQALGLGLQFLLWYDEGEERNRGNFPPRFSGRQFPNYSSELNVNALELEDSALYLCASSPTFRTGAYEQYFGPGTRLTVT.

The V and J genes are TRBV27 and TRBJ2-7, with D perhaps assigned TRBD1 or TRBD2 (7 bases each). Germline CDR1 is MNHEY and CDR2 is SMNVEV (reference sequence). V was cut by 7 bases and J by 5 bases, with 15 bases left in between. The CDR3 has 13 residues. CDR3 DNA sequence: TGTGCCAGCAACCTCCAGGGGGGGAACGAGCAGTACTTC. Its protein product is CASNLQGGNEQYF.

The rearrangement joins TRBV10-3 to TRBJ2-7; D uncertain. CDR1 ENHRY and CDR2 SYGVKD come from the germline V gene. V was cut by 10 bases and J by 2 bases, with 18 bases left in between. The length of the CDR3 is 14 residues. CDR3 DNA sequence: TGTGCCACAGCAGAGTTCCAGGCCACCTACGAGCAGTACTTC. Protein: CATAEFQATYEQYF.

This chain links TRBV21-1 with TRBJ2-5; the table's D call TRBD2 went unverified against the DNA. TRBV21-1 is flagged as a pseudogene. The CDR3 runs to 13 residues. CDR3 sequence reads: CASSTSNRVVQYF. The CDR3, as DNA: TGTGCCAGCAGCACCTCGAACCGGGTGGTCCAGTACTTC.

Comment on this clone: The sample holds other DNA sequences that translate to the same CDR3. CDR3 DNA: TGTGCCAGCAGTTACGGGGGGCCTACTGAAGCTTTCTTT. This sequence encodes CASSYGGPTEAFF. This chain links TRBV6-5 with TRBJ1-1, with D possibly matching TRBD1 (6 bases). This CDR3 spans 13 amino acids. V was shortened by 2 bases and J by 5 bases, with 9 bases between the two germline ends. CDR1 is MNHEY, CDR2 SVGAGI, per germline.

As to this clone: Other DNA variants within this sample encode the same CDR3. Written as DNA, the CDR3 is TGTGCCAGCACGGGGAACTATGGCTACACCTTC. This gives the protein CASTGNYGYTF. J is TRBJ1-2 and V is TRBV28; D not certain. The CDR3 contains 11 residues. Trimming shortened V by 7 bases and J by 2 bases, and 5 bases separated the two germline ends. CDR1 is MDHEN, CDR2 SYDVKM, per germline.

The chain combines TRBV19 with TRBJ2-2, with D uncertain. Looked up from germline, CDR1 is LNHDA and CDR2 is SQIVND (reference sequence). The CDR3 is made up of 15 amino acids. The ends were cut back, 6 bases at V and 9 bases at J, with 20 bases in the middle. CDR3 in DNA: TGTGCCAGTAGCCCCGGAACAGCCCGGTCCTGGGAGCTGTTTTTT. This sequence encodes CASSPGTARSWELFF.

This clone was seen a single time. The chain has TRBV21-1 and TRBJ1-5; no DNA check was done on the table's D call, TRBD1. TRBV21-1 is tagged as a pseudogene. CDR3 length equals 12 residues. The CDR3 is CASGQGLGPQHF. The DNA of the CDR3 is TGTGCCAGCGGACAGGGCCTGGGGCCCCAGCATTTT.

This rearrangement joins TRBV6-1 to TRBJ2-2; D gene uncertain. The CDR3 loop spans 14 amino acids. CDR1 MNHNS and CDR2 SASEGT come from the germline V gene. V gave up 4 bases and J gave up 0 bases, with 6 bases separating them. The chain's CDR3 is CASSASTNTGELFF. Here the CDR3 DNA reads TGTGCCAGCAGTGCCAGTACGAACACCGGGGAGCTGTTTTTT.

The chain employs TRBV9 and TRBJ1-5; D gene unclear. The CDR3 is made up of 15 amino acids. In germline, CDR1 is SGDLS, CDR2 YYNGEE. Trimming removed 4 bases at V and 3 bases at J, with 14 bases between. In DNA, the CDR3 is TGTGCCAGCAGCACCGCGGGTCAGCTCAATCAGCCCCAGCATTTT. It is translated as CASSTAGQLNQPQHF. The whole variable domain, remainder taken from reference TRBV9 and TRBJ1-5, is DSGVTQTPKHLITATGQRVTLRCSPRSGDLSVYWYQQSLDQGLQFLIQYYNGEERAKGNILERFSAQQFPDLHSELNLSSLELGDSALYFCASSTAGQLNQPQHFGDGTRLSIL.

About this clone itself: The sample contains more than one DNA sequence encoding this CDR3. The V and J genes are TRBV6-6 and TRBJ1-1; TRBD1 might be the D (6 bases). The ends were cut back, 0 bases at V and 5 bases at J, with 7 bases in the middle. Germline V lookup: CDR1 MNHNY, CDR2 SVGAGI (reference sequence). The CDR3 covers 13 residues. The CDR3 DNA follows: TGTGCCAGCAGTTACTCGGACAGTACTGAAGCTTTCTTT. Protein: CASSYSDSTEAFF.

This clone was counted a single time. The J gene is TRBJ2-3, the V gene TRBV2; 7 bases agree with TRBD1. CDR1 is SNHLY, CDR2 FYNNEI, per germline. The CDR3 is made up of 16 amino acids. Trimming took 8 bases from V and 2 from J; bases not matched to a gene: 13. The CDR3: CASLLSGQQYTDTQYF. In DNA form, the CDR3 reads TGTGCCAGCCTGCTTTCGGGACAGCAATACACAGATACGCAGTATTTT.

The J gene is TRBJ2-5, the V gene TRBV6-1, with 14 bases identical to TRBD2. This CDR3 spans 16 amino acids. Germline V gene data show CDR1 as MNHNS and CDR2 as SASEGT. J gave up 2 bases and V 5 bases, and 4 bases lay outside the gene matches. The CDR3 loop reads CASSKGLAGGQETQYF. CDR3 in DNA: TGTGCCAGCAGTAAAGGACTAGCGGGGGGTCAAGAGACCCAGTACTTC.

The rearrangement links TRBV11-2 to TRBJ2-5; D remains unclear. Germline CDR1 is SGHAT and CDR2 is FQNNGV. CDR3 length: 16 amino acids. V shed 1 base and J shed 1 base, with 13 bases lying between them. The CDR3 coding sequence is TGTGCCAGCAGCTTAGTTCTTTTTGGTAGCCAAGAGACCCAGTACTTC. This translates into CASSLVLFGSQETQYF. Looking up the rest from reference TRBV11-2 and TRBJ2-5 gives the full variable domain: EAGVAQSPRYKIIEKRQSVAFWCNPISGHATLYWYQQILGQGPKLLIQFQNNGVVDDSQLPKDRFSAERLKGVDSTLKIQPAKLEDSAVYLCASSLVLFGSQETQYFGPGTRLLVL.

As concerns this clone: The sample contains more than one DNA sequence encoding this CDR3. As DNA, the CDR3 is TGTGCCAGCAGCGCCGGACAGCACAATCAGCCCCAGCATTTT. It translates to CASSAGQHNQPQHF. The genes are TRBV11-2 and TRBJ1-5, with TRBD1 as a possible D gene (6 bases). CDR1 and CDR2 from the germline V gene are SGHAT and FQNNGV. This CDR3 spans 14 amino acids. Deletions cut 5 bases from V and 3 bases from J, with 11 bases between.

The chain links TRBV18 to TRBJ2-2; 9 positions agree with TRBD1. The J segment lost 0 bases and the V segment lost 3 bases, leaving 2 bases of the junction unmatched. The CDR3 consists of 16 residues. CDR1 is KGHSH, CDR2 LQKENI, per germline. The CDR3 DNA is TGTGCCAGCTCACCGGGGACAGGGACGAACACCGGGGAGCTGTTTTTT. It yields the protein CASSPGTGTNTGELFF.

The J gene is TRBJ1-1, the V gene TRBV5-1, with a weak D call TRBD1 (6 bases). V was shortened by 4 bases and J by 1 base, with 11 bases between the two germline ends. The CDR3 contains 14 residues. Germline CDR1 SGHRS, CDR2 YFSETQ. The chain's CDR3 is CASSTGTPNTEAFF. CDR3 nucleotides: TGCGCCAGCAGCACAGGGACACCGAACACTGAAGCTTTCTTT. Supplemented by reference TRBV5-1 and TRBJ1-1, the full variable domain reads KAGVTQTPRYLIKTRGQQVTLSCSPISGHRSVSWYQQTPGQGLQFLFEYFSETQRNKGNFPGRFSGRQFSNSRSEMNVSTLELGDSALYLCASSTGTPNTEAFFGQGTRLTVV.

V is TRBV7-3 and J is TRBJ2-7, with TRBD1 matching over 10 bases. Germline values: CDR1 SGHTA, CDR2 FQGTGA. This CDR3 has 15 residues. Trimming at V came to 5 bases and at J to 4 bases, leaving 8 bases not matched to a gene. The CDR3 region has the DNA TGTGCCAGCAGCGCGACAGGGGGCTCCTCTTACGAGCAGTACTTC. Its protein is CASSATGGSSYEQYF. Looking up the rest from reference TRBV7-3 and TRBJ2-7 gives the full variable domain: GAGVSQTPSNKVTEKGKYVELRCDPISGHTALYWYRQSLGQGPEFLIYFQGTGAADDSGLPNDRFFAVRPEGSVSTLKIQRTERGDSAVYLCASSATGGSSYEQYFGPGTRLTVT.

The chain combines TRBV18 with TRBJ1-2, with D hard to call. V lost 6 bases and J lost 4, with 12 bases in between. The CDR3 covers 13 residues. The germline CDR1 and CDR2 sequences are KGHSH and LQKENI. CDR3 nucleotides: TGTGCCAGCTCCCTCGCTCAGCTCTATGGCTACACCTTC. Protein product: CASSLAQLYGYTF.

The chain recombines TRBV6-5 with TRBJ2-7, with 11 positions matching TRBD2. The germline V gene encodes CDR1 MNHEY and CDR2 SVGAGI. With V trimmed by 7 bases and J by 7 bases, 12 bases remained unmatched. The length of the CDR3 is 15 residues. This CDR3 reads CASTYGTSGILEQYF. In DNA form, the CDR3 reads TGTGCCAGCACCTACGGGACTAGCGGTATCTTGGAGCAGTACTTC.

CDR3 sequence reads: CASSEGGKYYEQYF. The CDR3 DNA follows: TGTGCCAGCAGTGAAGGGGGGAAGTACTACGAGCAGTACTTC. This chain joins TRBV2 and TRBJ2-7; the D call may be TRBD1 or TRBD2 (5 bases each). Deletions cut 1 base from V and 3 bases from J, with 10 bases between. The germline V gene encodes CDR1 SNHLY and CDR2 FYNNEI. The CDR3 contains 14 residues.

The J gene is TRBJ2-5, the V gene TRBV7-8; 9 bases match TRBD1. This CDR3 region has 16 residues. V shed 2 bases and J 5 bases; nucleotides not matched to a gene: 9. Germline V gene data show CDR1 as SGHVS and CDR2 as FQNEAQ. CDR3 nucleotide sequence: TGTGCCAGCAGCTTACGACCCGGGACAGGGCTGGAGACCCAGTACTTC. Translating gives CASSLRPGTGLETQYF.

For this clone: This sample also contains other DNA sequences that code for the same CDR3. V and J are TRBV14 and TRBJ1-3; D is unclear. CDR3 length: 15 residues. The germline V gene has CDR1 SGHDN and CDR2 FVKESK. Trimming stripped 2 bases from V and 1 base from J, with 9 bases between. Here the CDR3 reads CASSQTGGSGNTIYF. The CDR3 DNA reads as TGTGCCAGCAGCCAAACCGGCGGGTCTGGAAACACCATATATTTT.

Of note for this clone: This sample includes further DNA sequences coding for the same CDR3. The rearrangement joins TRBV5-1 to TRBJ1-1, with 7 bases that match TRBD1. This CDR3 has 14 residues. CDR1 and CDR2 from the germline V gene are SGHRS and YFSETQ. V dropped 2 bases and J dropped 1; count of bases not matched to a gene: 2. DNA for the CDR3: TGCGCCAGCAGCTTAACAGGGGAGAACACTGAAGCTTTCTTT. Its translation is CASSLTGENTEAFF.